This passage covers 2 T cell receptor beta chains from one sample sequenced in a study of blood T cell repertoires in COVID-19. The data were produced by immunoSEQ multiplex PCR, yet TCRdb's version contains in-frame clones alone and is incomplete. The sample yields 150,000 to 200,000 clones, more than 70% seen once. Sequenced sample: peripheral blood. The source is a woman aged 70-85 years who had recovered from COVID-19.

The chain links TRBV5-6 to TRBJ1-1; tentative D call: TRBD1 (5 bases). The CDR3 has 14 residues. V lost 0 bases and J 4 bases, leaving 10 bases between the germline ends. Germline V gene sequence: CDR1 SGHDT, CDR2 YYEEEE. The CDR3 loop reads CASSLGGFGTEAFF. CDR3 in DNA: TGTGCCAGCAGCTTGGGGGGCTTCGGCACTGAAGCTTTCTTT. Combining the CDR3 with reference TRBV5-6 and TRBJ1-1 gives the whole variable domain DAGVTQSPTHLIKTRGQQVTLRCSPKSGHDTVSWYQQALGQGPQFIFQYYEEEERQRGNFPDRFSGHQFPNYSSELNVNALLLGDSALYLCASSLGGFGTEAFFGQGTRLTVV.

This chain joins TRBV18 and TRBJ1-6, with D possibly TRBD1 on 5 matching bases. This CDR3 has 15 amino acids. Germline V CDR1 and CDR2: KGHSH, LQKENI. The ends were cut back, 6 bases at V and 10 bases at J, with 19 bases in the middle. CDR3 protein: CASSPGGWAGSPLHF. Written as DNA, the CDR3 is TGTGCCAGCTCCCCCGGTGGGTGGGCAGGGTCACCCCTCCACTTT.